This T cell receptor beta chain was identified during a study of blood T cell repertoires in COVID-19. J was trimmed by 1 base and V by 2 bases; bases with no gene match: 7. The CDR3 spans 17 residues. Germline CDR1 reads KGHDR; CDR2 reads SFDVKD. The table came from immunoSEQ multiplex PCR; TCRdb's copy has only in-frame clones and leaves some out. The data hold about 330,000 clones, with roughly nine tenths observed a single time. What was sequenced was PBMCs or T cells enriched from blood (not recorded which). The origin of this receptor is a young woman who had recovered from COVID-19. The genes are TRBV24-1 and TRBJ2-3, with 8 bases identical to TRBD2. For the CDR3, the DNA is TGTGCCACCAGTGATTCCCTCATAGCGGGGCGCACAGATACGCAGTATTTT. Protein: CATSDSLIAGRTDTQYF.